The 7 T cell receptor beta chains in this list originate from one sample, sequenced in a study of cytomegalovirus exposure and HLA in healthy donors. The PCR contained 60 Vbeta and 13 Jbeta primers. Here immunoSEQ multiplex PCR was the method, and the copy in TCRdb shows in-frame clones only, minus some. This table holds around 150,000 clones, roughly 87% found once. Sequencing was done on a sample of PBMCs. Receptors originate from a man aged 25 to 45 in good health and CMV-seropositive.

This sequence joins TRBV11-2 and TRBJ1-1, with no clear D. Germline CDR1 and CDR2: SGHAT and FQNNGV. The CDR3 is made up of 13 amino acids. V lost 1 base, J lost 1 base, and 4 bases lay in between. Here the CDR3 reads CASSLGQNTEAFF. The DNA of the CDR3 is TGTGCCAGCAGCTTAGGACAGAACACTGAAGCTTTCTTT.

The chain uses TRBV4-1 and TRBJ2-1; 10 nucleotides align to TRBD2. After removal of 0 bases from V and 3 bases from J, the junction contained 5 bases not matched to a gene. This CDR3 is built from 17 residues. Per germline, CDR1 MGHRA and CDR2 YSYEKL. The CDR3 nucleotides are TGCGCCAGCAGCCAAGATATCCTAGCGGGAGTCTACAATGAGCAGTTCTTC. Residues: CASSQDILAGVYNEQFF.

The chain links TRBV7-8 to TRBJ2-1; D not resolved. The CDR3 contains 16 residues. Germline V gene sequence: CDR1 SGHVS, CDR2 FQNEAQ. Trimming shortened V by 1 base and J by 0 bases, and 10 bases separated the two germline ends. The CDR3 loop is CASSLDTVLSYNEQFF. DNA for the CDR3: TGTGCCAGCAGCTTAGACACAGTCCTCTCCTACAATGAGCAGTTCTTC.

In its sample, this clone was seen a few times. This sequence joins TRBV6-5 and TRBJ2-3, with D possibly being TRBD1 (6 bases). CDR3 length equals 14 residues. V dropped 0 bases and J dropped 3 bases, with 7 bases sitting between them. Germline CDR1 is MNHEY and CDR2 is SVGAGI. DNA for the CDR3: TGTGCCAGCAGTTACTCACAGGGTACAGATACGCAGTATTTT. Protein product: CASSYSQGTDTQYF.

The J gene is TRBJ2-3, the V gene TRBV23-1; 8 nucleotides match TRBD2. Being an ORF, TRBV23-1 has a function that is uncertain. With V trimmed by 4 bases and J by 7 bases, 19 bases remained unmatched. This CDR3 comprises 18 residues. CDR3 amino acids: CASSPIPGRGRPGYTQYF. CDR3 nucleotide sequence: TGCGCCAGCAGTCCCATACCGGGGCGCGGGAGGCCCGGATATACGCAGTATTTT.

This chain links TRBV4-1 with TRBJ2-2, with no clear D. Germline V gives CDR1 MGHRA, CDR2 YSYEKL. The CDR3 length is 14 residues. V gave up 2 bases and J gave up 1 base, with 5 bases separating them. CDR3 residues: CASSQPLNTGELFF. DNA of the CDR3: TGCGCCAGCAGCCAACCACTGAACACCGGGGAGCTGTTTTTT.

The rearrangement links TRBV18 to TRBJ1-2; 10 bases match TRBD1. The CDR3 spans 16 residues. Germline trimming cut 3 bases from V and 4 bases from J; bases unmatched to any gene: 8. Germline V gene lookup returns CDR1 KGHSH and CDR2 LQKENI. This CDR3 is CASSPSGQGIGYGYTF. In DNA, the CDR3 is TGTGCCAGCTCACCGTCGGGACAGGGGATCGGCTATGGCTACACCTTC.